This TCR beta chain came from a study of cytomegalovirus exposure and HLA in healthy donors. Study conclusions and caveats: Later work found that TCR association rates differed between HLA loci; DRB1 had the most and HLA-C the fewest. Excluded were some V segments that proved indistinguishable, including TRBV6-2 and TRBV6-3.

The CDR3 is 12 residues long. Per germline, CDR1 LNHNV and CDR2 YYDKDF (reference sequence). V lost 2 bases to trimming and J lost 2 bases, with 3 bases between them. In the PCR, 60 Vbeta and 13 Jbeta primers were used. TCRdb's copy holds only in-frame clones and misses some; the assay was immunoSEQ multiplex PCR. The repertoire table contains about 48,000 clones. Concerning this clone: The antigen is not known.

The sequenced sample consisted of PBMCs. The chain employs TRBV15 and TRBJ2-5; no definite D call. This clonotype was sampled from a male donor in good health and CMV-seropositive. The CDR3 here is CATSRIQETQYF. For the CDR3, the DNA is TGTGCCACCAGCAGAATACAAGAGACCCAGTACTTC.